This T cell receptor beta chain was recovered during a study of T cell changes during pregnancy in multiple sclerosis. Profiling relied on immunoSEQ multiplex PCR, and the TCRdb table lists in-frame clones only, not all of them. The table lists around 99,000 clones, roughly 92% of them singletons. Germline V gene sequence: CDR1 MDHEN, CDR2 SYDVKM. Trimming shortened V by 4 bases and J by 8 bases, and 6 bases separated the two germline ends. The CDR3 spans 11 residues. The J gene is TRBJ2-4, the V gene TRBV28, with no clear D. The TCR was taken from a female donor with multiple sclerosis, enrolled in a pregnancy study. Sequences were derived from peripheral blood, sampled in the first trimester of pregnancy. The DNA for the CDR3 is TGTGCCAGCAGTTCACGGGACATTCAGTACTTC. Its translation: CASSSRDIQYF.